Described below is a single T cell receptor (beta chain) sequence and its context. In the original workflow: Reference gene primer amplification in the assay estimated nucleated cell counts. Profiling relied on immunoSEQ multiplex PCR, and the TCRdb table lists in-frame clones only, not all of them. V, J and clone size reflect that table, while D and trimming were determined from the DNA. Counted here are 50,000 to 70,000 clones, around 80% occurring once; the ten biggest clones make up approximately 3.8%. With 0 bases removed from V and 8 bases from J, the gap between germline ends came to 10 bases. Germline V CDR1 and CDR2: WSHSY, SAAADI. This CDR3 spans 14 amino acids. This sample stems from a study of blood T cell repertoires in COVID-19. Study in general: The origin of the acute and convalescent COVID-19 samples was the United States, Italy and Spain. The cDNA or gDNA used as material had been derived from T cells, B-cell-depleted T cells, or PBMCs.

The sample consisted of peripheral blood. The chain employs TRBV10-2 and TRBJ1-4; D not certain. The TCR sequence derives from a man in his sixties with acute or convalescent COVID-19. CDR3 DNA: TGCGCCAGCAGTGAGTCCGGTCACGGGGAAAAACTGTTTTTT. Translating it yields CASSESGHGEKLFF.